A selection of T cell receptor beta chains follows, all from one sample in a study of response to subunit inactivated influenza vaccine. TCRdb fed the RT-PCR reads into MiXCR, producing one record per CDR3 protein. The sample yields almost 250,000 distinct CDR3 sequences, approximately 12% seen once. The material sequenced was non-naive T cells sorted from PBMCs, taken 14 to 15 days before vaccination. The receptors were sampled from a man in his forties or fifties who received an inactivated influenza vaccine. The CDR3 runs from the conserved cysteine through the conserved F or W. The order of the fields is J gene, D gene, V gene, clone size, CDR3 DNA, CDR3 protein. A D gene is named only where the DNA matches it firmly. A row's size may be missing; if present it is once, few, many or a size class.

>TRBJ2-1|-|TRBV5-5|few
TGTGCCAGCAGCTTCCTTGACTGGGGCGGTGAGCAGTTCTTC
CASSFLDWGGEQFF
>TRBJ2-3|-|TRBV5-1|many
TGCGCCAGCAGCTACTTAAGGGGGGATACGCAGTATTTT
CASSYLRGDTQYF
>TRBJ1-2|-|TRBV20-1|few
TGCAGTGCTGAGGGGACGTCCTATGTCTATGGCTACACCTTC
CSAEGTSYVYGYTF
>TRBJ2-1|-|TRBV2|few
TGTGCCAGCCGGGACAACTCCTACAATGAGCAGTTCTTC
CASRDNSYNEQFF
>TRBJ2-3|TRBD1|TRBV5-4|once
TGTGCCAGCAGCTTTCCCGGTAGGGGACAGGGAACCACAGATACGCAGTATTTT
CASSFPGRGQGTTDTQYF
>TRBJ2-5|-|TRBV5-1|many
TGCGCCAGCAGCTTGGCAGGGTATGAAGAGACCCAGTACTTC
CASSLAGYEETQYF
>TRBJ2-5|-|TRBV23-1|many
TGCGCCAGCAGTCAATATCGCAGGAGTCGATCAGAGACCCAGTACTTC
CASSQYRRSRSETQYF
>TRBJ2-1|TRBD2|TRBV5-1|many
TGCGCCAGCAGGGGTAATGCGGGGGGCGCCTACAATGAGCAGTTCTTC
CASRGNAGGAYNEQFF
>TRBJ2-4|-|TRBV4-1|few
TGCGCCAGCAGCCATACCCACCAATTCATCAGTACTGACATTCAGTACTTC
CASSHTHQFISTDIQYF
>TRBJ2-5|-|TRBV7-6|-
TGTGCCAGCAGCTTAAATGGGGTGGAAATGCAAGAGACCCAGTACTTC
CASSLNGVEMQETQYF
>TRBJ2-1|TRBD2|TRBV20-1|few
TGCAGTGCTAGAAAAGGACTAGTGAGCTACAATGAGCAGTTCTTC
CSARKGLVSYNEQFF
>TRBJ2-7|TRBD1|TRBV5-3|once
TGTGCCAGAAGCTTGCGGGACAGTTACTACGAGCAGTACTTC
CARSLRDSYYEQYF
>TRBJ2-1|TRBD2|TRBV6-1|many
TGTGCCAGCAGTCCTTTTAGCGGGAGGGCCCAGAATGAGCAGTTCTTC
CASSPFSGRAQNEQFF
>TRBJ1-2|-|TRBV7-9|few
TGTGCCAGCAGCTTAGGAGGGTTTGGGTACACCTTC
CASSLGGFGYTF
>TRBJ2-7|TRBD1|TRBV20-1|many
TGCAGTGCTAGATCCCGACAGGGCTCCTACGAGCAGTACTTC
CSARSRQGSYEQYF
>TRBJ2-3|-|TRBV2|many
TGTGCCAGCAGATCCTGGGCGGGGGCCACAGATACGCAGTATTTT
CASRSWAGATDTQYF
>TRBJ2-5|-|TRBV20-1|few
TGCAGTGCTAGATCACCGGAAGGGTACCAAGAGACCCAGTACTTC
CSARSPEGYQETQYF
>TRBJ2-1|TRBD2|TRBV11-2|many
TGTGCCAGCAGCGGGGGGACTAGCCCCAAAGTTTCCTACAATGAGCAGTTCTTC
CASSGGTSPKVSYNEQFF
>TRBJ1-2|TRBD1|TRBV29-1|-
TGCAGCGTTGAAAACTGGACAGGCCTTAACTATGGCTACACCTTC
CSVENWTGLNYGYTF
>TRBJ2-1|TRBD2|TRBV2|-
TGTACCTTCTGTTTCCAGCTAAGCGGGGGCAAATACAATGAGCAGTTCTTC
CTFCFQLSGGKYNEQFF
>TRBJ2-4|-|TRBV3-1|-
TGTGCCAGCAGCTCCAATGACATTCAGTACTTC
CASSSNDIQYF
>TRBJ2-1|-|TRBV6-5|few
TGTGCCAGCAGTTACTCTCCGACAGGACAGCCCCCGAGGAATGAGCAGTTCTTC
CASSYSPTGQPPRNEQFF
>TRBJ2-2|-|TRBV4-2|few
TGTGCCAGCAGCCAACAGGCCGGGGTAACCACCGGGGAGCTGTTTTTT
CASSQQAGVTTGELFF
>TRBJ2-5|TRBD2|TRBV5-1|few
TGCGCCAGCAGCTTGGACGGGAGGACCTCAGGGACCCAGTACTTC
CASSLDGRTSGTQYF
>TRBJ2-2|-|TRBV11-2|-
TGTGCCAGCAGCTCCGGACGAGGTACCGGGGAGCTGTTTTTT
CASSSGRGTGELFF
>TRBJ2-1|-|TRBV28|few
TGTGCCAGCAGTTTCCGGGACCCAGGGTACAATGAGCAGTTCTTC
CASSFRDPGYNEQFF
>TRBJ2-1|-|TRBV5-5|-
TGTGCCAGCAGCTTGCAAGAAGGACTCTCATACAATGAGCAGTTCTTC
CASSLQEGLSYNEQFF
>TRBJ2-5|TRBD2|TRBV9|few
TGTGCCAGCAGCGCTAGCGGGGGGGCATCGGAGACCCAGTACTTC
CASSASGGASETQYF
>TRBJ1-1|-|TRBV4-1|-
TGCGCCAGCAGCCAAACGGACATTAGGAACACTGAAGCTTTCTTT
CASSQTDIRNTEAFF
>TRBJ2-3|-|TRBV7-6|-
TGTGCCAGCAGCCTGAGACGGACACTGTCGGGCACAGATACGCAGTATTTT
CASSLRRTLSGTDTQYF
>TRBJ1-1|-|TRBV6-2/TRBV6-3|-
TGTGCCAGCAGAAGCCCGACAAGGCGAGATGAAGCTTTCTTT
CASRSPTRRDEAFF
>TRBJ2-1|-|TRBV3-1|-
TGTGCCAGCAGCCAATCTGGCCAGGGGACCTACAATGAGCAGTTCTTC
CASSQSGQGTYNEQFF
>TRBJ2-1|TRBD2|TRBV3-1|-
TGTGCCAGCAGCCCTGGGGGTAGCGGGGGGGCCGTGCTGTTCTTC
CASSPGGSGGAVLFF
>TRBJ2-6|-|TRBV30|-
TGTGCCTGCCCGGGGGCCAACGTCCTGACTTTC
CACPGANVLTF
>TRBJ1-5|-|TRBV6-2/TRBV6-3|few
TGTGCCAGCAGTTACTCGTTCCGAAGCAATCAGCCCCAGCATTTT
CASSYSFRSNQPQHF
>TRBJ2-5|-|TRBV7-9|many
TGTGCCAGCAGCTTAAACTTGGAGACCCAGTACTTC
CASSLNLETQYF
>TRBJ1-2|-|TRBV28|few
-
CASSLLALSSSGYTF
>TRBJ2-3|-|TRBV6-5|many
TGTGCCAGCAATCGCGATAGCACAGATACGCAGTATTTT
CASNRDSTDTQYF
>TRBJ2-7|-|TRBV20-1|-
TGCAGTGCTAGAGATCTTATGGGGAGGTACACCTACGAGCAGTACTTC
CSARDLMGRYTYEQYF
>TRBJ2-2|-|TRBV20-1|-
TGCAGTGCTGAAACCGGGGGATACACCGGGGAGCTGTTTTTT
CSAETGGYTGELFF
>TRBJ2-7|-|TRBV20-1|few
TGCAGTGCTAGCTTAGGTAACAACGAGCAGTACTTC
CSASLGNNEQYF
>TRBJ2-7|-|TRBV5-1|-
TGCGCCAGCAGCACCCGCCGGGGGGCCCACTCCTACGAGCAGTACTTC
CASSTRRGAHSYEQYF
>TRBJ2-1|TRBD1|TRBV20-1|-
TGCAGTGCTGCGTCCGGACAGGGCCCATACAATGAGCAGTTCTTC
CSAASGQGPYNEQFF
>TRBJ2-5|TRBD2|TRBV11-2|-
TGTGCCAGCACCATGGGACTAGCGGGGCCAAGGGAAGAGACCCAGTACTTC
CASTMGLAGPREETQYF
>TRBJ2-1|TRBD2|TRBV7-2|many
TGTGCCAGGCGGGAGGGGGAGGATGAGCAGTTCTTC
CARREGEDEQFF
>TRBJ2-5|-|TRBV3-1|many
TGTGCCAGCAGCCAAGCGGGGGCAGGCGAGACCCAGTACTTC
CASSQAGAGETQYF
>TRBJ2-2|-|TRBV20-1|-
TGCAGTGCTACACGGGCGAGAGTTCCCGGGGAGCTGTTTTTT
CSATRARVPGELFF
>TRBJ2-1|TRBD2|TRBV20-1|many
TGCAGTGCTAAAGGGGCTAGCGGGAGAGGGGATGAGCAGTTCTTC
CSAKGASGRGDEQFF
>TRBJ1-1|-|TRBV3-1|once
TGTGCCAGCTGCGCCCGGGCCCTGATGGACACTGAAGCTTTCTTT
CASCARALMDTEAFF
>TRBJ2-1|-|TRBV12-3/TRBV12-4|many
TGTGCCAGCAGTCCCCAGAGTTTTGGGAATGAGCAGTTCTTC
CASSPQSFGNEQFF
>TRBJ2-3|-|TRBV7-8|-
TGTGCCAGCAGCATGCACTACCTCCGCACAGATACGCAGTATTTT
CASSMHYLRTDTQYF
>TRBJ2-7|-|TRBV20-1|-
TGCAGTGCTAGAAGGCGGGCTGCCTACGAGCAGTACTTC
CSARRRAAYEQYF
>TRBJ2-1|TRBD2|TRBV2|few
TGTGCCAGCAGCGGACTAGCGGGGGGCGATGAGCAGTTCTTC
CASSGLAGGDEQFF
>TRBJ1-1|-|TRBV25-1|-
TGTGCCAGCAGTGAAACACAGATGAACACTGAAGCTTTCTTT
CASSETQMNTEAFF
>TRBJ1-6|TRBD1|TRBV20-1|many
TGCAGTGCTAGAGAACTGACAGGGTCCTCACCCCTCCACTTT
CSARELTGSSPLHF